The 27 T cell receptor beta chains below were found in one sample sequenced in a study of blood T cell repertoires in COVID-19. The table came from immunoSEQ multiplex PCR; TCRdb's copy has only in-frame clones and leaves some out. The sample gives fewer than 250,000 clones, 83% of which show up once; about 4.8% is in the top ten. The sample consisted of PBMCs or T cells enriched from blood (not recorded which). The receptors here all came from a woman aged 45-59 years who had been exposed to COVID-19.

The chain links TRBV6-6 to TRBJ2-7; perhaps TRBD1 as D (5 bases). This CDR3 region has 13 residues. Trimming took off 2 bases at V and 2 bases at J, with 7 bases between the two ends. Germline V gene data show CDR1 as MNHNY and CDR2 as SVGAGI (reference sequence). In DNA form, the CDR3 reads TGTGCCAGCAGTTACCAGGGCCCCTACGAGCAGTACTTC. Its protein product is CASSYQGPYEQYF.

The rearrangement joins TRBV6-6 to TRBJ1-5, with 10 bases lining up with TRBD1. The CDR3 extends over 14 amino acids. Per the germline V gene, CDR1 is MNHNY and CDR2 is SVGAGI (reference sequence). V shed 3 bases, J shed 5 bases, and the junction held 1 base outside the gene matches. For the CDR3, the DNA is TGTGCCAGCAGTTATGGGACAGGGGATCAGCCCCAGCATTTT. This sequence encodes CASSYGTGDQPQHF.

This clone appeared a few times. The gene calls are TRBV30 and TRBJ1-5, with 7 bases lining up with TRBD1. Germline V gene data show CDR1 as GTSNPN and CDR2 as SVGIG (reference sequence). The trim removed 6 bases at V and 4 bases at J, leaving 3 bases unmatched. The CDR3 length is 12 residues. In nucleotides, the CDR3 is TGTGCCTGCTCACAGGGGAATCAGCCCCAGCATTTT. Protein sequence: CACSQGNQPQHF.

This chain uses TRBV15 with TRBJ2-7, with D hard to call. The V gene's germline CDR1 is LNHNV and CDR2 YYDKDF (reference sequence). The CDR3 runs 13 residues. Deletions cut 1 base from V and 3 bases from J, with 7 bases between. CDR3 residues: CATSRGVVYEQYF. The CDR3 bases are TGTGCCACCAGCAGAGGCGTCGTCTACGAGCAGTACTTC. The whole variable domain, filled in from reference TRBV15 and TRBJ2-7, reads DAMVIQNPRYQVTQFGKPVTLSCSQTLNHNVMYWYQQKSSQAPKLLFHYYDKDFNNEADTPDNFQSRRPNTSFCFLDIRSPGLGDTAMYLCATSRGVVYEQYFGPGTRLTVT.

The chain couples TRBV18 to TRBJ1-2, with D possibly TRBD1 on 5 matching bases. V shed 2 bases and J shed 5 bases, with 18 bases lying between them. Germline V CDR1 and CDR2: KGHSH, LQKENI. The CDR3 length is 16 residues. This CDR3 is CASSPFFPDRPYGYTF. The DNA for the CDR3 is TGTGCCAGCTCACCATTCTTCCCTGACAGACCTTATGGCTACACCTTC.

This clone came up many times. The gene calls are TRBV7-9 and TRBJ1-3; D gene uncertain. With 3 bases removed from V and 1 base from J, the gap between germline ends came to 16 bases. Germline V gene sequence: CDR1 SEHNR, CDR2 FQNEAQ (reference sequence). There are 17 residues in the CDR3. CDR3 protein: CASSFTLAGTSGNTIYF. CDR3 in DNA: TGTGCCAGCAGCTTCACCCTAGCAGGTACTTCTGGAAACACCATATATTTT.

V usage is TRBV5-5 and J usage is TRBJ2-5; tentatively, D is TRBD1 (5 bases). The CDR3 runs to 14 residues. V lost 1 base and J 5 bases, leaving 12 bases between the germline ends. CDR1 SGHKS and CDR2 YYEKEE come from the germline V gene (reference sequence). The CDR3 region has the DNA TGTGCCAGCAGCTTGACAGGCCCCCAGGAGACCCAGTACTTC. Residues: CASSLTGPQETQYF.

This chain joins TRBV10-3 and TRBJ2-1, with a weak D call TRBD1 (6 bases). Trimming pared 4 bases from V and 8 bases from J, leaving 21 bases between. CDR1 is ENHRY, CDR2 SYGVKD, per germline. The length of the CDR3 is 16 residues. The CDR3 reads CAISGLLARGRDEQFF. In DNA form, the CDR3 reads TGTGCCATCAGTGGACTGCTGGCCAGGGGCAGGGATGAGCAGTTCTTC.

The rearrangement uses TRBV18 and TRBJ2-5; 9 nucleotides match TRBD1. Germline CDR1 KGHSH, CDR2 LQKENI. Losses at the gene ends were 6 bases for V and 3 bases for J; bases not matched to a gene: 5. The CDR3 extends over 14 amino acids. CDR3: CASSRRTGEETQYF. The CDR3 coding sequence is TGTGCCAGCTCCCGCCGGACAGGGGAAGAGACCCAGTACTTC.

The V call is TRBV21-1, the J call TRBJ1-1. TRBV21-1 counts as a pseudogene. This CDR3 is built from 11 residues. The CDR3 DNA reads as TGTGCCAGCAGCCCCCGTGGGAGGGCTTTCTTT. Its translation is CASSPRGRAFF.

The V and J genes are TRBV28 and TRBJ2-3, with TRBD1 matching 8 bases. The J segment lost 8 bases and the V segment lost 5 bases, leaving 15 bases of the junction unmatched. CDR3 length equals 16 residues. Germline V gives CDR1 MDHEN, CDR2 SYDVKM. CDR3 loop: CASSLFGRGLEGTQYF. In DNA, the CDR3 is TGTGCCAGCAGTCTCTTCGGCAGGGGGCTTGAGGGTACGCAGTATTTT. Supplemented by reference TRBV28 and TRBJ2-3, the full variable domain reads DVKVTQSSRYLVKRTGEKVFLECVQDMDHENMFWYRQDPGLGLRLIYFSYDVKMKEKGDIPEGYSVSREKKERFSLILESASTNQTSMYLCASSLFGRGLEGTQYFGPGTRLTVL.

V is TRBV19 and J is TRBJ1-6; no reliable D call. The CDR3 is 14 amino acids. CDR1 and CDR2 (germline): LNHDA, SQIVND (reference sequence). V was cut by 6 bases and J by 7 bases, with 13 bases left in between. The CDR3 sequence: CASSGNRPNSPLHF. CDR3 DNA sequence: TGTGCCAGTAGCGGGAATAGACCCAATTCACCCCTCCACTTT. The variable domain in full, with the rest retrieved from reference TRBV19 and TRBJ1-6, is DGGITQSPKYLFRKEGQNVTLSCEQNLNHDAMYWYRQDPGQGLRLIYYSQIVNDFQKGDIAEGYSVSREKKESFPLTVTSAQKNPTAFYLCASSGNRPNSPLHFGNGTRLTVT.

The sample holds one count of this clone. The chain employs TRBV5-5 and TRBJ1-4; 7 bases line up with TRBD1. CDR1 SGHKS and CDR2 YYEKEE come from the germline V gene (reference sequence). CDR3 size: 15 residues. The trim removed 4 bases at V and 7 bases at J, leaving 10 bases unmatched. CDR3 coding DNA: TGTGCCAGCAGCCATGGGACAGTCCGGGGTGAAAAACTGTTTTTT. Translating gives CASSHGTVRGEKLFF. Drawing the rest from reference TRBV5-5 and TRBJ1-4, the complete variable domain is DAGVTQSPTHLIKTRGQQVTLRCSPISGHKSVSWYQQVLGQGPQFIFQYYEKEERGRGNFPDRFSARQFPNYSSELNVNALLLGDSALYLCASSHGTVRGEKLFFGSGTQLSVL.

The sample holds a few counts of this clone. Its ends do not fully match the called genes, so a read error is possible. The V call is TRBV3-1 (or the pseudogene TRBV3-2), the J call TRBJ1-2, with 7 bases identical to TRBD1. The CDR3 runs to 14 residues. The V gene's germline CDR1 is LGHDT and CDR2 YNNKEL (reference sequence). CDR3 coding DNA: TGTGCCAGCAGGCAAGGAGGGGGCAACTATGGCTACACCTTC. This encodes CASRQGGGNYGYTF.

The rearrangement links TRBV11-2 to TRBJ2-5; 7 bases agree with TRBD1. Trimming cost V 5 bases and J 7 bases; bases outside gene matches: 10. From germline, CDR1 is SGHAT and CDR2 FQNNGV. The CDR3 is made up of 14 amino acids. The CDR3 reads CASSIFDREPTQYF. The CDR3 DNA reads as TGTGCCAGCAGCATCTTTGACAGGGAGCCGACCCAGTACTTC.

The chain has TRBV3-1 (or the pseudogene TRBV3-2) and TRBJ1-6; D gene ambiguous. Germline V CDR1 and CDR2: LGHDT, YNNKEL (reference sequence). The CDR3 is made up of 13 amino acids. V lost 4 bases and J lost 8, with 9 bases in between. The CDR3 region is CASSLLTDSPLHF. The CDR3 nucleotides are TGTGCCAGCAGCCTTTTAACGGATTCACCCCTCCACTTT.

The gene calls are TRBV5-1 and TRBJ2-6; maybe TRBD1 (5 bases). V was pared by 4 bases and J by 0 bases, with 8 bases between. CDR1 is SGHRS, CDR2 YFSETQ, per germline. The CDR3 has 15 residues. The CDR3 is CASSKTVSGANVLTF. In nucleotides, the CDR3 is TGCGCCAGCAGCAAGACAGTCTCTGGGGCCAACGTCCTGACTTTC.

This chain uses TRBV7-2 with TRBJ2-3; perhaps TRBD2 as D (6 bases). V lost 3 bases, J lost 2 bases, and 12 bases lay in between. This CDR3 has 15 amino acids. Germline lookup yields CDR1 SGHTA and CDR2 FQGNSA. The CDR3 bases are TGTGCCAGCAGCTTTGGGGACTCTTACACAGATACGCAGTATTTT. It translates to CASSFGDSYTDTQYF. Together with reference TRBV7-2 and TRBJ2-3, the CDR3 gives the full variable domain: GAGVSQSPSNKVTEKGKDVELRCDPISGHTALYWYRQSLGQGLEFLIYFQGNSAPDKSGLPSDRFSAERTGGSVSTLTIQRTQQEDSAVYLCASSFGDSYTDTQYFGPGTRLTVL.

V gene TRBV2 combines with J gene TRBJ1-1; D is uncertain. The CDR3 is made up of 13 amino acids. Germline CDR1 is SNHLY and CDR2 is FYNNEI. V lost 6 bases and J 5 bases, leaving 13 bases between the germline ends. CDR3 loop: CASSDTFGTEAFF. The CDR3 coding sequence is TGTGCCAGCAGCGACACATTTGGGACTGAAGCTTTCTTT.

V usage is TRBV7-9 and J usage is TRBJ1-6, with D tentatively TRBD1 (6 bases). CDR1 is SEHNR, CDR2 FQNEAQ, per germline (reference sequence). The CDR3 consists of 14 residues. Deletions cut 4 bases from V and 6 bases from J, with 10 bases between. The DNA for the CDR3 is TGTGCCAGCAGCTCCGGGGGGCCTAATTCACCCCTCCACTTT. Amino acid sequence: CASSSGGPNSPLHF.

The rearrangement links TRBV19 to TRBJ1-5, with D tentatively TRBD1 (5 bases). Trimming removed 6 bases from V and 9 bases from J, with 27 bases in between. In germline, CDR1 is LNHDA, CDR2 SQIVND (reference sequence). The CDR3 runs 17 residues. The CDR3 loop reads CASSPALNSDKNGPQHF. Here the CDR3 DNA reads TGTGCCAGTAGCCCCGCCCTTAACTCGGACAAAAACGGGCCCCAGCATTTT.

This clone was detected only a few times. The chain recombines TRBV15 with TRBJ1-1; D is ambiguous. This CDR3 comprises 13 residues. From germline, CDR1 is LNHNV and CDR2 YYDKDF (reference sequence). V was cut by 1 base and J by 4 bases, with 7 bases left in between. Here the CDR3 reads CATSRAYSTEAFF. In DNA form, the CDR3 reads TGTGCCACCAGCAGAGCTTATAGCACTGAAGCTTTCTTT.

V and J are TRBV19 and TRBJ2-3; 8 nucleotides align to TRBD1. This CDR3 spans 15 amino acids. Germline V gene data show CDR1 as LNHDA and CDR2 as SQIVND (reference sequence). Trimming at V came to 10 bases and at J to 4 bases, leaving 13 bases not matched to a gene. This CDR3 reads CATQADRGVADTQYF. Here the CDR3 DNA reads TGTGCCACTCAGGCCGACAGGGGTGTAGCAGATACGCAGTATTTT.

This clone was seen more than once but under ten times. The V and J genes are TRBV19 and TRBJ1-2; 7 bases fit TRBD1. The V and J ends lost 7 bases and 3 bases, in that order; junction bases with no gene match: 17. This CDR3 contains 17 residues. CDR1 LNHDA and CDR2 SQIVND come from the germline V gene (reference sequence). The CDR3 nucleotides read TGTGCCAGTACCACAAGAACGGGACAGACCCCAGACTATGGCTACACCTTC. Amino acid sequence: CASTTRTGQTPDYGYTF.

Only a few counts were recorded for this clone. In DNA, the CDR3 is TGTGCCAGCGGCGGGACAGGTCTCCCTGAAGCTTTCTTT. This gives the protein CASGGTGLPEAFF. The genes are TRBV6-5 and TRBJ1-1, with 8 bases identical to TRBD1. Looked up from germline, CDR1 is MNHEY and CDR2 is SVGAGI. The CDR3 covers 13 residues. Losses at the gene ends were 8 bases for V and 6 bases for J; bases not matched to a gene: 8.

In this sample, this clone turned up a few times. The chain employs TRBV12-3 or TRBV12-4 and TRBJ2-1; TRBD2 might be the D (5 bases). V lost 8 bases to trimming and J lost 5 bases, with 13 bases between them. CDR3 length: 13 residues. This CDR3 reads CASSRERDNEQFF. In nucleotides, the CDR3 is TGTGCCAGCTCCCGTGAGAGGGACAATGAGCAGTTCTTC.

The CDR3 loop is CASSLTLRGGRYQETQYF. The CDR3 DNA is TGTGCCAGCAGCTTAACCCTTAGGGGGGGGCGCTACCAAGAGACCCAGTACTTC. The chain uses TRBV7-9 and TRBJ2-5; a possible D gene is TRBD2 (7 bases). The germline V gene has CDR1 SEHNR and CDR2 FQNEAQ (reference sequence). There are 18 residues in the CDR3. Trimming took 2 bases from V and 0 from J, leaving 19 bases between them.